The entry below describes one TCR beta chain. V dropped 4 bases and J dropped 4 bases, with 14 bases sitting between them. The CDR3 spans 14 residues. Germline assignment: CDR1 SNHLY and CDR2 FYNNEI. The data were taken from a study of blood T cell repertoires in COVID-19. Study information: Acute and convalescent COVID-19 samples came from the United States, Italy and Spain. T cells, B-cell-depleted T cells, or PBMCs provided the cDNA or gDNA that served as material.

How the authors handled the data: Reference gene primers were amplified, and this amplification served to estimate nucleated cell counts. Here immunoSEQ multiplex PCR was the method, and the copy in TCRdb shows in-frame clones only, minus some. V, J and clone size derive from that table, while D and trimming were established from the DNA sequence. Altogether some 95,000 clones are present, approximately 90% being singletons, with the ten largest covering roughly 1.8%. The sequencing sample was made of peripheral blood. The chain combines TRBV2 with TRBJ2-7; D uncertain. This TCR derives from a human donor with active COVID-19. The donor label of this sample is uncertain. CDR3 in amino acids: CASSGSQEFYEQYF. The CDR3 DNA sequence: TGTGCCAGCAGTGGGTCTCAGGAATTTTACGAGCAGTACTTC.